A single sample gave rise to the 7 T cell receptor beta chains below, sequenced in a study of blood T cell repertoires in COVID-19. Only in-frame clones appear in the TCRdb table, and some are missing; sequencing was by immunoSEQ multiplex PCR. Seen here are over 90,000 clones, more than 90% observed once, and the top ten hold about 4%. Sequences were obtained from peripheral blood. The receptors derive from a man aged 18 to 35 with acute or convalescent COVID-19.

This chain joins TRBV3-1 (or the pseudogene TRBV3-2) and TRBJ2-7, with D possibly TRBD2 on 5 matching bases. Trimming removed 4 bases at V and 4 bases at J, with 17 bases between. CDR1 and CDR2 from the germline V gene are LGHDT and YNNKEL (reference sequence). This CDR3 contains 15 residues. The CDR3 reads CASSLAGSRGYEQYF. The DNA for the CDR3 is TGTGCCAGCAGCCTCGCCGGGTCCCGGGGATACGAGCAGTACTTC.

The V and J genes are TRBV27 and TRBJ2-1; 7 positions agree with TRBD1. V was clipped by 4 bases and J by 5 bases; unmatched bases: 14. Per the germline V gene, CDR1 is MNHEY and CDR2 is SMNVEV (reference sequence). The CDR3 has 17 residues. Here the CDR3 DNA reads TGTGCCAGCAGTTCCCGCCCGACAGGGTATGAGGACAATGAGCAGTTCTTC. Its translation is CASSSRPTGYEDNEQFF.

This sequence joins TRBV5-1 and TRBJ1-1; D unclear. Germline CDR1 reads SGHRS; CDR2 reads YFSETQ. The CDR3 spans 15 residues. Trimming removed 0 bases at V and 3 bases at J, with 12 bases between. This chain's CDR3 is CASSLAGIRDTEAFF. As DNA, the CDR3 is TGCGCCAGCAGCTTGGCGGGGATTAGGGACACTGAAGCTTTCTTT. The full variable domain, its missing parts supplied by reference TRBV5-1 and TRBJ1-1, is KAGVTQTPRYLIKTRGQQVTLSCSPISGHRSVSWYQQTPGQGLQFLFEYFSETQRNKGNFPGRFSGRQFSNSRSEMNVSTLELGDSALYLCASSLAGIRDTEAFFGQGTRLTVV.

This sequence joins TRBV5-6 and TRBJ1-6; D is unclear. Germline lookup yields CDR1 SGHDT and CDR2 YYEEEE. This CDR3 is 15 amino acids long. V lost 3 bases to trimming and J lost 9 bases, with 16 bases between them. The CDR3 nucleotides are TGTGCCAGCAGCTCACCCCCCGGGGAAGGTTCACCCCTCCACTTT. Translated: CASSSPPGEGSPLHF.

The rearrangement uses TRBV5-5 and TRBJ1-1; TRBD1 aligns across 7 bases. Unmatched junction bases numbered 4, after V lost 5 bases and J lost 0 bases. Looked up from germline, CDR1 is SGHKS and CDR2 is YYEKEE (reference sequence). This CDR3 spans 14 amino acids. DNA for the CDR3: TGTGCCAGCAGGACCGGGACAGTGAACACTGAAGCTTTCTTT. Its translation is CASRTGTVNTEAFF.

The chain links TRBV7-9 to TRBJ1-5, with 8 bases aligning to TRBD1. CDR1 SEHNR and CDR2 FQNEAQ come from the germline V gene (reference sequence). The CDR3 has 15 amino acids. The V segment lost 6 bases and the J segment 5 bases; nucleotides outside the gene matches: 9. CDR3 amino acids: CASSSDREGDQPQHF. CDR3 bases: TGTGCCAGCAGTTCGGACAGGGAAGGCGATCAGCCCCAGCATTTT.

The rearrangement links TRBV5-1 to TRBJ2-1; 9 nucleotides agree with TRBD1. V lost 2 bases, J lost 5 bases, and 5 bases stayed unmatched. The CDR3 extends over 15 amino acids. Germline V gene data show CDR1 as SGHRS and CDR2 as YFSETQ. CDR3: CASSFGTGNNNEQFF. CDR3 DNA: TGCGCCAGCAGCTTTGGGACAGGGAATAACAATGAGCAGTTCTTC.